This TCR beta chain was sequenced in a study of cytomegalovirus exposure and HLA in healthy donors. This clone appeared once. Its target is not known. The PCR had 60 Vbeta and 13 Jbeta primers. Clones were read by immunoSEQ multiplex PCR, and TCRdb kept only the in-frame ones, dropping some. This table has more than 50,000 clones, around 79% appearing once. Study results and limitations: Both high specificity and high sensitivity reportedly marked the classifier's diagnosis of cytomegalovirus status. CMV serostatus alone was available as immune exposure information. Fewer N-insertions than the approximately 700-donor mean were reportedly shown by an Asian-associated ancestry cluster in a later analysis. In vitro data verified a few CMV-associated chains as specific for CMV antigens.

This CDR3 spans 17 amino acids. Germline loops: CDR1 KGHSH, CDR2 LQKENI. Trimming at V came to 5 bases and at J to 5 bases, leaving 15 bases not matched to a gene. This clonotype was obtained from a female donor in good health and CMV-seronegative. V gene TRBV18 combines with J gene TRBJ2-3; TRBD1 aligns across 8 bases. The sample consisted of PBMCs. CDR3 nucleotide sequence: TGTGCCAGCTCAATCGGACAGGGCTTTTTCGGAGGAGATACGCAGTATTTT. This encodes CASSIGQGFFGGDTQYF.